This TCR beta chain was identified in a study of pediatric ulcerative colitis. Study conclusions and caveats: Compared with controls, ulcerative colitis showed greater blood-rectum clone sharing. Acute severe colitis showed lower rectal diversity from clonal expansions.

With regard to this clone: The antigen remains unidentified.

One to two pinch biopsies were taken from the rectum during colonoscopy. Germline CDR1 and CDR2: MRHNA and SNTAGT. CDR3 length: 14 amino acids. V lost 0 bases to trimming and J lost 1 base, with 5 bases between them. The assay was run at survey level. Sequencing depth was up to 500,000 reads per sample. Repertoires were generated with immunoSEQ multiplex PCR, while TCRdb's copy carries only in-frame clones and drops some. The sample contains over 10,000 clones, over 60% of which appear only once. Material for sequencing was gut tissue. The TCR sequence derives from a boy between 5 and 17 years old who was a control in a study of pediatric ulcerative colitis. The chain joins TRBV6-4 to TRBJ2-3, with no clear D. The CDR3 bases are TGTGCCAGCAGTGACTCGGCAGGCACAGATACGCAGTATTTT. Amino acids: CASSDSAGTDTQYF.